This is a list of T cell receptor beta chains from one sample in a study of T-cell memory formation after mild COVID-19. TCRdb fed the 5' RACE reads into MiXCR, producing one record per CDR3 protein. The sample shows roughly 48,000 distinct CDR3 sequences, roughly 27% of them seen only once. Sequencing was done on a sample of PBMCs or a T cell subset sorted from them (not recorded which). All receptors come from a man between 18 and 35 years old who had mild COVID-19 (a few samples of this study predate the infection). Cell type and time point are not known. The CDR3 runs from the conserved cysteine through the conserved F or W. Fields, in order: D gene, V gene, J gene, clone size, CDR3 DNA, CDR3 protein. D genes are given only for firm matches. Size is omitted from some rows. Given values are once, few, many or a class for expanded clones.

-	TRBV4-3	TRBJ2-1	-	TGCGCCAGCAGCCAGGACGGGGCGGCATACAATGAGCAGTTCTTC	CASSQDGAAYNEQFF
-	TRBV5-4	TRBJ1-2	-	TGTGCCAGCAGCCCCGGGCCAGGGGCTTTTCGAGGCTATGGCTACACCTTC	CASSPGPGAFRGYGYTF
TRBD1	TRBV7-3	TRBJ2-1	few	TGTGCCAGCAGCTTAAACAGGGGAGTATCCTACAATGAGCAGTTCTTC	CASSLNRGVSYNEQFF
-	TRBV5-1	TRBJ1-1	-	TGCGCCAGCAGCTTGTTGGGTTTCGGCACTGAAGCTTTCTTT	CASSLLGFGTEAFF
TRBD1	TRBV11-2	TRBJ1-1	-	TGTGCCAGCAGCGGCCGACAGGGGGTGGGAGCTTTCTTT	CASSGRQGVGAFF
TRBD1	TRBV28	TRBJ1-1	-	TGTGCCAGCAGTCTGACAGGGGTGAACACTGAAGCTTTCTTT	CASSLTGVNTEAFF
-	TRBV20-1	TRBJ1-2	-	TGCAGTGCTGGGGAGGACGGCCTGTATGGCTACACCTTC	CSAGEDGLYGYTF
TRBD1	TRBV12-3/TRBV12-4	TRBJ1-2	-	TGTGCCAGCACCATGACAGGGGGCACTTATGGCTACACCTTC	CASTMTGGTYGYTF
TRBD1	TRBV12-3/TRBV12-4	TRBJ2-3	few	TGTGCCAGCAGTCTAACAGGACAGGGCACAGATACGCAGTATTTT	CASSLTGQGTDTQYF
-	TRBV27	TRBJ1-2	-	TGTGCCAGCAGTTTTGGGGGGTCAAATTACTACACCTTC	CASSFGGSNYYTF